One sample yielded the 21 T cell receptor beta chains listed below, sequenced in a study of CD8 T cells in ankylosing spondylitis. TCRdb ran MiXCR on the 5' RACE reads and lists one entry per CDR3 protein. The sample has under 170,000 distinct CDR3 sequences; 40% to 50% are singletons. Sequencing was done on a sample of synovial fluid, either unsorted or a sorted T cell fraction (not recorded which). The receptors stem from a male donor with ankylosing spondylitis.

CDR3: CASSAGLGRNTEAFF. The CDR3 DNA reads as TGTGCCAGCAGCGCAGGACTCGGGAGAAACACTGAAGCTTTCTTT. The chain carries TRBV9 and TRBJ1-1; D is unclear. Germline CDR1 is SGDLS and CDR2 is YYNGEE. V was trimmed by 3 bases and J by 2 bases, leaving 14 bases between them. The CDR3 sequence is 15 residues long.

The rearrangement uses TRBV7-2 and TRBJ1-2, with D possibly TRBD1 on 6 matching bases. The CDR3 totals 14 residues. V was pared by 4 bases and J by 8 bases, with 17 bases between. Germline-derived CDR1 and CDR2 are SGHTA and FQGNSA. The chain's CDR3 is CASSSQQGSLGYTF. The CDR3 DNA sequence: TGTGCCAGCAGCTCACAACAGGGATCTTTAGGCTACACCTTC.

There are many counts of this clonotype. The chain employs TRBV4-1 and TRBJ2-1; D remains ambiguous. Germline V lookup: CDR1 MGHRA, CDR2 YSYEKL. The CDR3 is made up of 16 amino acids. V was shortened by 1 base and J by 5 bases, with 15 bases between the two germline ends. DNA for the CDR3: TGCGCCAGCAGCCAAGTTCCGGAGATTTTAAACAATGAGCAGTTCTTC. This gives the protein CASSQVPEILNNEQFF.

This clonotype has ten or more counts. The rearrangement joins TRBV11-1 to TRBJ1-5; D not resolved. V was cut by 4 bases and J by 0 bases, with 19 bases left in between. This CDR3 region has 18 residues. CDR1 is SGHAT and CDR2 is FQDESV in the germline V gene (reference sequence). The chain's CDR3 is CASSSHLPGETSNQPQHF. The CDR3 bases are TGTGCCAGCAGCTCGCATCTGCCAGGAGAGACTAGCAATCAGCCCCAGCATTTT.

A single count supports this clonotype. This chain joins TRBV11-2 and TRBJ2-7, with D possibly TRBD1 on 6 matching bases. This CDR3 is built from 16 residues. V lost 2 bases and J lost 2, with 16 bases in between. Germline-derived CDR1 and CDR2 are SGHAT and FQNNGV. The CDR3 DNA follows: TGTGCCAGCAGCTTATTATATTGGGACATCCCCTACGAGCAGTACTTC. Protein product: CASSLLYWDIPYEQYF.

V gene TRBV28 combines with J gene TRBJ2-5; D uncertain. The germline V gene encodes CDR1 MDHEN and CDR2 SYDVKM. This CDR3 region has 11 residues. Trimming shortened V by 6 bases and J by 6 bases, and 8 bases separated the two germline ends. The CDR3 DNA sequence: TGTGCCAGCAGGGAAGAAAAGACCCAGTACTTC. It encodes CASREEKTQYF.

This chain uses TRBV5-5 with TRBJ1-2, with 7 bases that match TRBD1. The CDR3 has 13 residues. Germline V gene data show CDR1 as SGHKS and CDR2 as YYEKEE (reference sequence). The junction had 7 bases not matched to a gene; V was cut back by 4 bases and J by 7 bases. The DNA for the CDR3 is TGTGCCAGCAGCGGAACAGGGGTTTCTGGCTACACCTTC. It encodes CASSGTGVSGYTF. The whole variable domain, filled in from reference TRBV5-5 and TRBJ1-2, reads DAGVTQSPTHLIKTRGQQVTLRCSPISGHKSVSWYQQVLGQGPQFIFQYYEKEERGRGNFPDRFSARQFPNYSSELNVNALLLGDSALYLCASSGTGVSGYTFGSGTRLTVV.

V is TRBV14 and J is TRBJ2-2; D may correspond to TRBD1 or TRBD2 (5 bases each). The CDR3 has 16 amino acids. Germline CDR1 and CDR2: SGHDN and FVKESK. V lost 4 bases and J 6 bases, leaving 18 bases between the germline ends. The CDR3 here is CASSPPGTRSPGELFF. The DNA of the CDR3 is TGTGCCAGCAGCCCTCCCGGGACCCGATCACCCGGGGAGCTGTTTTTT.

This clonotype occurred many times. The chain employs TRBV10-3 and TRBJ1-6, with D unresolved. Per germline, CDR1 ENHRY and CDR2 SYGVKD. V was cut by 2 bases and J by 4 bases, with 9 bases left in between. This CDR3 contains 15 residues. The CDR3, as DNA: TGTGCCATCAGTGAGGTCGGGAGTTATAATTCACCCCTCCACTTT. Translation gives CAISEVGSYNSPLHF.

The genes are TRBV4-3 and TRBJ2-7; 11 positions agree with TRBD2. The germline CDR1 and CDR2 sequences are LGHNA and YSLEER. The ends lost 1 base at V and 2 bases at J; junction bases unmatched: 1. The CDR3 loop spans 15 amino acids. The CDR3: CASSQVAGGPYEQYF. CDR3 DNA sequence: TGCGCCAGCAGCCAAGTAGCGGGAGGGCCCTACGAGCAGTACTTC.

The chain employs TRBV6-1 and TRBJ1-1, with TRBD1 matching 7 bases. The germline V gene has CDR1 MNHNS and CDR2 SASEGT. With 6 bases clipped from V and 5 bases from J, the junction kept 15 bases outside the gene matches. This CDR3 comprises 16 residues. The CDR3 sequence: CASSNTQGPAGTEAFF. CDR3 nucleotide sequence: TGTGCCAGCAGCAACACACAGGGGCCCGCGGGGACTGAAGCTTTCTTT.

The chain has TRBV5-1 and TRBJ1-2, with D uncertain. V was pared by 7 bases and J by 6 bases, with 19 bases between. In germline, CDR1 is SGHRS, CDR2 YFSETQ. The length of the CDR3 is 14 residues. The CDR3: CASSSVAGYDGYTF. CDR3 bases: TGCGCCAGCTCTTCCGTGGCCGGGTACGATGGCTACACCTTC.

This clonotype is classed as medium-sized (0.01 to 0.1%). The chain combines TRBV10-3 with TRBJ2-5; no clear D gene. The CDR3 spans 14 residues. Trimming removed 2 bases from V and 1 base from J, with 8 bases in between. Germline assignment: CDR1 ENHRY and CDR2 SYGVKD. The CDR3 loop reads CAISEPTLQETQYF. The CDR3 bases are TGTGCCATCAGTGAGCCTACCCTCCAAGAGACCCAGTACTTC.

The genes are TRBV5-1 and TRBJ2-1; D is undetermined. This CDR3 is 15 amino acids long. The V gene lost 6 bases and the J gene lost 0 bases, with 13 bases spanning the gap. Germline lookup yields CDR1 SGHRS and CDR2 YFSETQ. The CDR3 sequence: CASKLWRNSYNEQFF. CDR3 nucleotides: TGCGCCAGCAAATTGTGGCGAAACTCCTACAATGAGCAGTTCTTC. The variable domain in full, completed from reference TRBV5-1 and TRBJ2-1, reads KAGVTQTPRYLIKTRGQQVTLSCSPISGHRSVSWYQQTPGQGLQFLFEYFSETQRNKGNFPGRFSGRQFSNSRSEMNVSTLELGDSALYLCASKLWRNSYNEQFFGPGTRLTVL.

The table lists this clonotype with a few counts. V gene TRBV10-3 combines with J gene TRBJ2-7, with D possibly TRBD1 on 5 matching bases. Germline assignment: CDR1 ENHRY and CDR2 SYGVKD. The V end lost 3 bases, the J end lost 3 bases, and 18 bases lay between the germline ends. This CDR3 is built from 16 residues. This CDR3 reads CAISDLEQVSGYEQYF. In nucleotides, the CDR3 is TGTGCCATCAGTGACCTAGAACAGGTTTCGGGCTACGAGCAGTACTTC.

CDR3 sequence: CASTRAGTGAEKLFF. The CDR3 DNA sequence: TGTGCCAGCACCCGGGCCGGGACAGGGGCGGAAAAACTGTTTTTT. The chain couples TRBV5-6 to TRBJ1-4; 10 positions agree with TRBD1. Trimming cost V 6 bases and J 8 bases; bases outside gene matches: 10. In germline, CDR1 is SGHDT, CDR2 YYEEEE. The length of the CDR3 is 15 residues.

On this clonotype: A read error may account for a junction end that differs from germline. CDR3 sequence reads: CASSLAGQGADTQYF. The CDR3 DNA follows: TGTGCCAGCAGCCTAGCTGGACAGGGCGCAGATACGCAGTATTTT. The chain recombines TRBV7-8 with TRBJ2-3; 8 positions match TRBD1. The CDR3 totals 15 residues. Germline V gene sequence: CDR1 SGHVS, CDR2 FQNEAQ.

The chain carries TRBV11-2 and TRBJ2-1; unclear D gene. CDR3 length: 16 residues. The V gene's germline CDR1 is SGHAT and CDR2 FQNNGV. With 0 bases removed from V and 2 bases from J, the gap between germline ends came to 11 bases. In DNA form, the CDR3 reads TGTGCCAGCAGCTTAGATGCGCGGTCCACCTACAATGAGCAGTTCTTC. Translated, it gives CASSLDARSTYNEQFF.

This rearrangement joins TRBV11-2 to TRBJ2-1, with 7 bases aligning to TRBD2. CDR3 size: 14 residues. From germline, CDR1 is SGHAT and CDR2 FQNNGV. Losses at the gene ends were 3 bases for V and 7 bases for J; bases not matched to a gene: 6. As DNA, the CDR3 is TGTGCCAGCAGCTTGGGGGGGAGAACGAATGAGCAGTTCTTC. This sequence encodes CASSLGGRTNEQFF.

The chain couples TRBV12-3 or TRBV12-4 to TRBJ1-5; D might be TRBD1 (6 bases). V dropped 6 bases and J dropped 2 bases, with 11 bases sitting between them. The length of the CDR3 is 14 residues. The CDR3: CASSNRVGNQPQHF. The CDR3 region has the DNA TGTGCCAGCAGCAACAGGGTGGGCAATCAGCCCCAGCATTTT.

This chain links TRBV5-6 with TRBJ1-5; maybe TRBD1 (5 bases). This CDR3 spans 15 amino acids. Germline loops: CDR1 SGHDT, CDR2 YYEEEE. The V gene lost 0 bases and the J gene lost 5 bases, with 12 bases spanning the gap. As DNA, the CDR3 is TGTGCCAGCAGCTTGGTTGGGATGGGGGATCAGCCCCAGCATTTT. Translating it yields CASSLVGMGDQPQHF.